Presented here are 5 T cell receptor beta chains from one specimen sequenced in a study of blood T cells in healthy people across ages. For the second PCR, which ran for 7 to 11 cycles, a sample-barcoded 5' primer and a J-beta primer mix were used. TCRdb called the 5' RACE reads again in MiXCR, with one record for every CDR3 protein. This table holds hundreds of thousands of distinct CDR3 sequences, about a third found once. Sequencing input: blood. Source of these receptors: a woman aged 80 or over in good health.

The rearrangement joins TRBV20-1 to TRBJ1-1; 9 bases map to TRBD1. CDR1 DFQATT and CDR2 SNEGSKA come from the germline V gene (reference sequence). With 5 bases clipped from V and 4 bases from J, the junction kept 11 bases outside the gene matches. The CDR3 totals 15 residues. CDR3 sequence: CSAAPLWTGVTEAFF. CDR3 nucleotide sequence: TGCAGTGCTGCCCCGCTCTGGACAGGGGTCACTGAAGCTTTCTTT.

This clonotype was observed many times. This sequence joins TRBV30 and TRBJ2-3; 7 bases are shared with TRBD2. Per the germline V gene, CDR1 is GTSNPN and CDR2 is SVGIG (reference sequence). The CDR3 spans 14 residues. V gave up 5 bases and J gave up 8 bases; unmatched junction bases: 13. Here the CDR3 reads CAWRGDSPMGTQYF. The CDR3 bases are TGTGCCTGGCGGGGGGACTCACCCATGGGTACGCAGTATTTT.

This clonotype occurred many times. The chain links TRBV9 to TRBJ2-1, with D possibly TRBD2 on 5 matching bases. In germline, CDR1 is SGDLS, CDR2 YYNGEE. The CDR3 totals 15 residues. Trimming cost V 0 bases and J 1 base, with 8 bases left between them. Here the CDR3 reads CASSVGRGSYNEQFF. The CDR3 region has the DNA TGTGCCAGCAGCGTAGGTCGGGGTTCCTACAATGAGCAGTTCTTC.

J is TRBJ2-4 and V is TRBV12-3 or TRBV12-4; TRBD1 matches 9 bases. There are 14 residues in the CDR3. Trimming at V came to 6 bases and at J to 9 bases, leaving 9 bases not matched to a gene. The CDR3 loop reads CASRPHRDRAIQYF. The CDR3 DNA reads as TGTGCCAGCAGACCCCACCGGGACAGGGCCATTCAGTACTTC.

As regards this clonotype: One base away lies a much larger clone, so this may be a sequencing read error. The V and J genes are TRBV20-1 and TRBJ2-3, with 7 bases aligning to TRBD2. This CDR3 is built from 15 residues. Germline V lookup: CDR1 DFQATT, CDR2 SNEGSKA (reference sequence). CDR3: CSAGDSGTNTDTQYF. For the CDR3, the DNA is TGCAGTGCTGGAGATAGTGGGACTAACACAGATACGCAGTATTTT.